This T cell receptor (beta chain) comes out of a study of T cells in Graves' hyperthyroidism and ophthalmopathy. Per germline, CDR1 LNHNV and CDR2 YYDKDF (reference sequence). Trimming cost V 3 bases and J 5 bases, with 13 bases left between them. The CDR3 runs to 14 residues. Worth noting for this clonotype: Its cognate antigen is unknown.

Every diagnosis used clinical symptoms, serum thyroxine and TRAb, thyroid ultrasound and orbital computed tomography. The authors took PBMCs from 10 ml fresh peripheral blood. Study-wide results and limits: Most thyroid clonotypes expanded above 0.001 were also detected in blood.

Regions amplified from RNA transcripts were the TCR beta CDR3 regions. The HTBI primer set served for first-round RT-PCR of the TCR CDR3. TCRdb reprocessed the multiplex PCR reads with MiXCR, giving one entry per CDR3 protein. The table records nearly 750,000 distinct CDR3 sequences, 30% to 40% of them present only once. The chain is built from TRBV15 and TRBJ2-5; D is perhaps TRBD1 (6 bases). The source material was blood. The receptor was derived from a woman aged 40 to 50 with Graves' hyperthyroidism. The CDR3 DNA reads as TGTGCCACCAGCAGTCCACAGGGTGCGGAGACCCAGTACTTC. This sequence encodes CATSSPQGAETQYF.